Below are 13 T cell receptor beta chains sequenced from a single sample in a study of blood T cell repertoires in COVID-19. Clones were sequenced by immunoSEQ multiplex PCR, and TCRdb holds only the in-frame ones, with some missing. Among 130,000 or so clones listed, 75% to 90% were seen once. Specimen: peripheral blood. These receptors originate from a man in his sixties with active or convalescent COVID-19.

This clone was picked up one time. This chain links TRBV2 with TRBJ2-7; 9 nucleotides line up with TRBD1. The germline CDR1 and CDR2 sequences are SNHLY and FYNNEI. This CDR3 is built from 14 residues. V trimming: 9 bases; J trimming: 4 bases; junction bases outside the gene matches: 10. The CDR3 DNA sequence: TGTGCCAGTGCCCAGGACAGGGGTGCGTACGAGCAGTACTTC. It specifies CASAQDRGAYEQYF.

This rearrangement joins TRBV9 to TRBJ2-1; 7 nucleotides match TRBD2. Germline V gene lookup returns CDR1 SGDLS and CDR2 YYNGEE. Unmatched junction bases numbered 13, after V lost 3 bases and J lost 1 base. The CDR3 is made up of 18 amino acids. This CDR3 is CASSAPLAGEGSYNEQFF. The CDR3 DNA follows: TGTGCCAGCAGCGCCCCCCTGGCGGGAGAGGGGTCCTACAATGAGCAGTTCTTC. The full variable domain, with the rest looked up from reference TRBV9 and TRBJ2-1, is DSGVTQTPKHLITATGQRVTLRCSPRSGDLSVYWYQQSLDQGLQFLIQYYNGEERAKGNILERFSAQQFPDLHSELNLSSLELGDSALYFCASSAPLAGEGSYNEQFFGPGTRLTVL.

The chain has TRBV7-3 and TRBJ2-3; 7 bases match TRBD2. Germline values: CDR1 SGHTA, CDR2 FQGTGA. The CDR3 is made up of 14 amino acids. V gave up 5 bases and J gave up 9 bases; unmatched junction bases: 11. The CDR3 region is CASSPSGLGETQYF. DNA for the CDR3: TGTGCCAGCAGCCCAAGCGGACTAGGGGAAACGCAGTATTTT.

This rearrangement joins TRBV10-3 to TRBJ1-6; tentative D call: TRBD1 (5 bases). Germline V gene sequence: CDR1 ENHRY, CDR2 SYGVKD. V lost 4 bases, J lost 7 bases, and 14 bases lay in between. The CDR3 has 15 amino acids. The CDR3 coding sequence is TGTGCCATCAGTGGGGCAGGACAACAAAATTCACCCCTCCACTTT. As protein: CAISGAGQQNSPLHF.

This chain joins TRBV7-2 and TRBJ1-5, with 8 bases aligning to TRBD1. The CDR3 loop spans 16 amino acids. Germline CDR1 SGHTA, CDR2 FQGNSA. J lost 6 bases, V lost 2 bases, and 9 bases had no gene match. The CDR3 region has the DNA TGTGCCAGCAGCTTAAGGACAGGGTTAATTTTTCAGCCCCAGCATTTT. This codes for CASSLRTGLIFQPQHF.

The CDR3 sequence: CASSSLDRGYGYTF. CDR3 nucleotides: TGTGCCAGCAGTTCGCTTGACAGGGGCTATGGCTACACCTTC. The rearrangement joins TRBV6-6 to TRBJ1-2, with 8 positions matching TRBD1. Germline values: CDR1 MNHNY, CDR2 SVGAGI (reference sequence). There are 14 residues in the CDR3. Losses at the gene ends were 4 bases for V and 4 bases for J; bases not matched to a gene: 5.

Concerning this clone itself: The junction departs from germline at one end; a sequencing error may be responsible. V gene TRBV28 combines with J gene TRBJ2-5; the D gene is possibly TRBD1 (5 bases). The germline V gene encodes CDR1 MDHEN and CDR2 SYDVKM. The CDR3 runs 12 residues. The CDR3, as DNA: TGTGCCAGCAGTTCCCTTACAGGTAGTCGAGACTTC. This translates into CASSSLTGSRDF. Looking up the rest from reference TRBV28 and TRBJ2-5 gives the full variable domain: DVKVTQSSRYLVKRTGEKVFLECVQDMDHENMFWYRQDPGLGLRLIYFSYDVKMKEKGDIPEGYSVSREKKERFSLILESASTNQTSMYLCASSSLTGSRDFGPGTRLLVL.

CDR3 sequence: CASSDFTGVGYGYTF. The CDR3 DNA reads as TGTGCCAGCAGTGATTTTACGGGGGTTGGCTATGGCTACACCTTC. The chain carries TRBV2 and TRBJ1-2, with TRBD1 as a possible D gene (5 bases). The germline CDR1 and CDR2 sequences are SNHLY and FYNNEI. The V end lost 3 bases, the J end lost 4 bases, and 15 bases lay between the germline ends. The CDR3 sequence is 15 residues long. Looking up the rest from reference TRBV2 and TRBJ1-2 gives the full variable domain: EPEVTQTPSHQVTQMGQEVILRCVPISNHLYFYWYRQILGQKVEFLVSFYNNEISEKSEIFDDQFSVERPDGSNFTLKIRSTKLEDSAMYFCASSDFTGVGYGYTFGSGTRLTVV.

The V gene is TRBV6-5, the J gene TRBJ1-1; 10 nucleotides line up with TRBD1. With 7 bases clipped from V and 6 bases from J, the junction kept 8 bases outside the gene matches. The CDR3 runs to 14 residues. Germline loops: CDR1 MNHEY, CDR2 SVGAGI. The CDR3 DNA reads TGTGCCAGCATTATGACAGGGGGCAGGTCTGAAGCTTTCTTT. It yields the protein CASIMTGGRSEAFF.

This sequence joins TRBV2 and TRBJ1-4; D call uncertain. V shed 6 bases and J shed 4 bases, with 15 bases lying between them. Germline CDR1 and CDR2: SNHLY and FYNNEI. The CDR3 runs 15 residues. The CDR3 DNA reads TGTGCCAGCAGACTATCCTTCCCTGGTAATGAAAAACTGTTTTTT. The encoded protein is CASRLSFPGNEKLFF.

The CDR3 region has the DNA TGTGCCAGCAGCCCCGCGGGGAGGGATGGGCAGTTCTTC. Protein product: CASSPAGRDGQFF. J is TRBJ2-1 and V is TRBV7-8; 7 bases match TRBD2. The CDR3 is 13 residues long. Losses at the gene ends were 5 bases for V and 12 bases for J; bases not matched to a gene: 10. Germline assignment: CDR1 SGHVS and CDR2 FQNEAQ.

The chain is built from TRBV30 and TRBJ2-2; D perhaps matches TRBD1 (5 bases). CDR3 length: 15 amino acids. V was cut by 0 bases and J by 3 bases, with 11 bases left in between. Germline CDR1 reads GTSNPN; CDR2 reads SVGIG (reference sequence). CDR3 loop: CAWSVHRTYTGELFF. CDR3 nucleotides: TGTGCCTGGAGTGTACACAGGACCTACACCGGGGAGCTGTTTTTT.

The gene calls are TRBV7-9 and TRBJ2-2; D might be TRBD2 (6 bases). Deletions cut 5 bases from V and 0 bases from J, with 13 bases between. The V gene's germline CDR1 is SEHNR and CDR2 FQNEAQ (reference sequence). There are 16 residues in the CDR3. The CDR3 region has the DNA TGTGCCAGCAGCGCCTATCGCGGGACGAACACCGGGGAGCTGTTTTTT. Amino acids: CASSAYRGTNTGELFF.